This TCR beta chain was identified in a study of cytomegalovirus exposure and HLA in healthy donors. Assay: immunoSEQ multiplex PCR; the TCRdb copy retains only in-frame clones and omits some. The sample lists more than 250,000 clones; 75% to 90% were seen once. Concerning this clone itself: Additional DNA sequences in this sample encode the identical CDR3.

This CDR3 contains 15 residues. The germline CDR1 and CDR2 sequences are MNHEY and SVGAGI. Trimming at V came to 0 bases and at J to 5 bases, leaving 3 bases not matched to a gene. The receptor's source is a woman younger than 35 in good health and CMV-seronegative. The chain recombines TRBV6-5 with TRBJ2-7, with 11 bases that match TRBD2. Input material: PBMCs. The CDR3 reads CASSYSRLAGNEQYF. The CDR3 region has the DNA TGTGCCAGCAGTTACTCGAGACTAGCGGGAAACGAGCAGTACTTC.